Presented here are 24 T cell receptor beta chains from one specimen sequenced in a study of T cell responses to AZD1222 COVID-19 vaccine. Generated by immunoSEQ multiplex PCR, the TCRdb table keeps only in-frame clones and is missing some. The sample gives 90,000 to 100,000 clones, roughly 91% of which show up once; 3.5% to 4.5% is in the top ten. The sequencing here drew on peripheral blood, taken on day 0 of AZD1222 vaccination. These receptor sequences come from an adult in good health.

The sample holds one count of this clone. The chain has TRBV5-1 and TRBJ1-2; D is uncertain. The V and J ends lost 2 bases and 6 bases respectively, with 17 bases between them. This CDR3 comprises 15 residues. The germline CDR1 and CDR2 sequences are SGHRS and YFSETQ. Written as DNA, the CDR3 is TGCGCCAGCAGCTTCACCGGCTGGGGTGGGGATGGCTACACCTTC. Protein product: CASSFTGWGGDGYTF.

This sequence joins TRBV19 and TRBJ1-5, with D maybe TRBD1 (5 bases). CDR1 is LNHDA, CDR2 SQIVND, per germline (reference sequence). V was clipped by 9 bases and J by 9 bases, with 12 bases between them. This CDR3 spans 11 amino acids. The CDR3 spells CARKGRLPQHF. The DNA of the CDR3 is TGTGCCAGGAAGGGGAGGTTGCCCCAGCATTTT.

The gene calls are TRBV10-3 and TRBJ2-1; weak D call: TRBD1 (5 bases). Germline V gene lookup returns CDR1 ENHRY and CDR2 SYGVKD. Deletions cut 0 bases from V and 5 bases from J, with 17 bases between. The CDR3 is made up of 17 amino acids. CDR3 region: CAISESIDGAKNNEQFF. The CDR3 nucleotides read TGTGCCATCAGTGAGTCGATCGATGGGGCCAAGAACAATGAGCAGTTCTTC.

DNA of the CDR3: TGCGCCAGCAGTGCAAGGACAGGTGCCCAAGAGACCCAGTACTTC. Its protein is CASSARTGAQETQYF. This sequence joins TRBV10-1 and TRBJ2-5; 7 nucleotides line up with TRBD1. V dropped 4 bases and J dropped 1; count of bases not matched to a gene: 6. The CDR3 sequence is 15 residues long. Looked up from germline, CDR1 is WNHNN and CDR2 is SYGVQD (reference sequence).

The rearrangement uses TRBV29-1 and TRBJ1-5; D unclear. V lost 4 bases and J 2 bases, leaving 12 bases between the germline ends. Germline CDR1 reads SQVTM; CDR2 reads ANQGSEA. The CDR3 sequence is 14 residues long. This CDR3 reads CSVGTDAGNQPQHF. The CDR3 coding sequence is TGCAGCGTTGGAACGGATGCGGGCAATCAGCCCCAGCATTTT.

Only a few counts were recorded for this clone. This sequence joins TRBV18 and TRBJ2-7, with 7 nucleotides matching TRBD1. The CDR3 loop spans 14 amino acids. With 5 bases clipped from V and 4 bases from J, the junction kept 8 bases outside the gene matches. The germline V gene encodes CDR1 KGHSH and CDR2 LQKENI. The CDR3 reads CASSTLGTAYEQYF. The CDR3 DNA reads as TGTGCCAGCTCAACTCTTGGGACAGCTTACGAGCAGTACTTC.

This clone was counted once. This chain uses TRBV30 with TRBJ1-4; D not certain. Looked up from germline, CDR1 is GTSNPN and CDR2 is SVGIG (reference sequence). The CDR3 contains 14 residues. Between the trimmed V and J ends, which lost 1 base and 1 base, there was a span of 7 bases. CDR3 sequence reads: CAWSALGTNEKLFF. The CDR3 nucleotides are TGTGCCTGGAGTGCACTAGGAACTAATGAAAAACTGTTTTTT.

The rearrangement uses TRBV12-3 or TRBV12-4 and TRBJ1-2, with 8 bases identical to TRBD1. Unmatched junction bases numbered 5, after V lost 7 bases and J lost 4 bases. CDR3 size: 13 residues. As DNA, the CDR3 is TGTGCCAGCACTAGGACAGGGCGCTATGGCTACACCTTC. Translating gives CASTRTGRYGYTF.

The chain couples TRBV6-5 to TRBJ1-6; D unresolved. Between the trimmed V and J ends, which lost 2 bases and 7 bases, there was a span of 3 bases. The germline V gene encodes CDR1 MNHEY and CDR2 SVGAGI. The CDR3 has 12 amino acids. Here the CDR3 reads CASSYQNSPLHF. The CDR3 DNA is TGTGCCAGCAGTTACCAGAATTCACCCCTCCACTTT.

The CDR3 loop reads CASSPGQGWYGYTF. As DNA, the CDR3 is TGTGCCAGCTCACCTGGACAGGGATGGTATGGCTACACCTTC. The V and J genes are TRBV18 and TRBJ1-2, with TRBD1 identical over 8 bases. Germline V gene data show CDR1 as KGHSH and CDR2 as LQKENI. The CDR3 totals 14 residues. V shed 3 bases, J shed 5 bases, and the junction held 5 bases outside the gene matches.

The rearrangement joins TRBV5-6 to TRBJ2-7; D unclear. This CDR3 comprises 11 residues. The germline gives CDR1 SGHDT, CDR2 YYEEEE. With 1 base removed from V and 6 bases from J, the gap between germline ends came to 5 bases. The CDR3 here is CASSLRLEQYF. The CDR3 DNA is TGTGCCAGCAGCTTGCGCCTCGAGCAGTACTTC.

CDR3 region: CAISEIRQGANGYTF. In DNA, the CDR3 is TGTGCCATCAGTGAGATACGACAGGGGGCGAACGGCTACACCTTC. The chain links TRBV10-3 to TRBJ1-2; TRBD1 matches 10 bases. This CDR3 contains 15 residues. The junction had 8 bases not matched to a gene; V was cut back by 2 bases and J by 8 bases. Germline CDR1 ENHRY, CDR2 SYGVKD.

The V gene is TRBV14, the J gene TRBJ1-1, with D hard to call. This CDR3 comprises 13 residues. Trimming took 4 bases from V and 7 from J, leaving 13 bases between them. Germline CDR1 reads SGHDN; CDR2 reads FVKESK. In nucleotides, the CDR3 is TGTGCCAGCAGCCCCTTTTTAGGGTTTGAAGCTTTCTTT. It translates to CASSPFLGFEAFF.

The gene calls are TRBV24-1 and TRBJ1-2; possibly TRBD1 for D (5 bases). CDR3 length: 14 amino acids. V shed 3 bases and J shed 3 bases, with 10 bases lying between them. The germline V gene has CDR1 KGHDR and CDR2 SFDVKD. The CDR3 DNA reads as TGTGCCACCAGTGATGGGGCATATGACTATGGCTACACCTTC. The encoded protein is CATSDGAYDYGYTF.

CDR3 sequence: CASSLLPRMETQYF. As DNA, the CDR3 is TGCGCCAGCAGCTTGTTACCAAGGATGGAGACCCAGTACTTC. This chain uses TRBV5-1 with TRBJ2-5; no clear D. CDR1 is SGHRS and CDR2 is YFSETQ in the germline V gene. The CDR3 is 14 amino acids. The V end lost 1 base, the J end lost 5 bases, and 12 bases lay between the germline ends.

The CDR3 is CASSGDTQWDIQYF. In nucleotides, the CDR3 is TGTGCCAGCAGTGGTGACACACAATGGGACATTCAGTACTTC. This rearrangement joins TRBV2 to TRBJ2-4, with D unresolved. The CDR3 loop spans 14 amino acids. CDR1 SNHLY and CDR2 FYNNEI come from the germline V gene. The V and J ends lost 4 bases and 8 bases respectively, with 15 bases between them.

This chain links TRBV7-8 with TRBJ2-1; TRBD2 matches at 8 bases. The CDR3 has 15 amino acids. J lost 8 bases, V lost 2 bases, and 8 bases had no gene match. Germline V gives CDR1 SGHVS, CDR2 FQNEAQ. The CDR3 spells CASSLFGRGLDEQFF. In nucleotides, the CDR3 is TGTGCCAGCAGCTTATTCGGGAGGGGTTTGGATGAGCAGTTCTTC.

This clone came up once. The J gene is TRBJ1-2, the V gene TRBV7-9; 9 nucleotides agree with TRBD1. The germline gives CDR1 SEHNR, CDR2 FQNEAQ (reference sequence). This CDR3 contains 13 residues. J lost 8 bases, V lost 5 bases, and 6 bases had no gene match. The CDR3 is CASSRDRDVGYTF. CDR3 bases: TGTGCCAGCAGCAGGGACAGGGACGTGGGCTACACCTTC.

This chain joins TRBV11-2 and TRBJ1-1; D remains ambiguous. This CDR3 comprises 13 residues. The V gene's germline CDR1 is SGHAT and CDR2 FQNNGV. V lost 3 bases to trimming and J lost 5 bases, with 10 bases between them. The CDR3 sequence: CASSLGGVTEAFF. CDR3 coding DNA: TGTGCCAGCAGCTTGGGTGGTGTGACTGAAGCTTTCTTT. Drawing the rest from reference TRBV11-2 and TRBJ1-1, the complete variable domain is EAGVAQSPRYKIIEKRQSVAFWCNPISGHATLYWYQQILGQGPKLLIQFQNNGVVDDSQLPKDRFSAERLKGVDSTLKIQPAKLEDSAVYLCASSLGGVTEAFFGQGTRLTVV.

The chain combines TRBV20-1 with TRBJ2-7; D is undetermined. Trimming shortened V by 3 bases and J by 5 bases, and 5 bases separated the two germline ends. The V gene's germline CDR1 is DFQATT and CDR2 SNEGSKA (reference sequence). The CDR3 is 10 residues long. The chain's CDR3 is CSASHHEQYF. The CDR3, as DNA: TGCAGTGCTAGCCACCACGAGCAGTACTTC.

The genes are TRBV20-1 and TRBJ2-7; tentative D call: TRBD2 (6 bases). The CDR3 loop spans 14 amino acids. Germline V CDR1 and CDR2: DFQATT, SNEGSKA (reference sequence). Trimming took 3 bases from V and 3 from J, leaving 15 bases between them. CDR3 sequence: CSASYASVNYEQYF. The CDR3 DNA reads as TGCAGTGCTAGTTATGCTAGCGTTAACTACGAGCAGTACTTC.

The V gene is TRBV30, the J gene TRBJ1-1, with D perhaps matching TRBD1 (5 bases). Germline CDR1 GTSNPN, CDR2 SVGIG (reference sequence). CDR3 size: 14 residues. V lost 4 bases and J 4 bases, leaving 16 bases between the germline ends. The CDR3 DNA follows: TGTGCCTGGACCGTTACCCCGGGGGGCACTGAAGCTTTCTTT. Translated: CAWTVTPGGTEAFF.

This clone was observed once. The rearrangement links TRBV11-2 to TRBJ2-7, with TRBD1 matching 8 bases. This CDR3 has 13 amino acids. V was pared by 6 bases and J by 5 bases, with 6 bases of the junction left unmatched. Germline-derived CDR1 and CDR2 are SGHAT and FQNNGV. In DNA form, the CDR3 reads TGTGCCAGCAGTCCGGACAGGGACGACGAGCAGTACTTC. Translated, it gives CASSPDRDDEQYF.

The CDR3 bases are TGTGCCAGCAGTTTTAGACAGCTCAAAAACATTCAGTACTTC. It is translated as CASSFRQLKNIQYF. The J gene is TRBJ2-4, the V gene TRBV28, with D tentatively TRBD1 (5 bases). The CDR3 covers 14 residues. Germline-derived CDR1 and CDR2 are MDHEN and SYDVKM. Between the trimmed V and J ends, which lost 3 bases and 3 bases, there was a span of 9 bases.